Listed below are T cell receptor beta chains from one sample, sequenced in a study of cytomegalovirus exposure and HLA in healthy donors. Here immunoSEQ multiplex PCR was the method, and the copy in TCRdb shows in-frame clones only, minus some. The sample has fewer than 150,000 clones, 60% to 80% seen once; the top ten hold about 5%. Sequences were obtained from PBMCs. These receptors were taken from a male donor in good health and CMV-seronegative. CDR3s include the opening cysteine and the closing phenylalanine or tryptophan. D genes are given only for firm matches. Clone size, where shown, is once, few, many, or a class for clones that have expanded.

CDR3 protein | CDR3 DNA | J gene | clone size | D gene | V gene
CAISLSGGAPHEQFF | TGTGCCATCAGTCTTAGCGGGGGGGCACCCCATGAGCAGTTCTTC | TRBJ2-1 | . | TRBD2 | TRBV10-3
CSAPLQETQYF | TGCAGTGCTCCCCTCCAGGAGACCCAGTACTTC | TRBJ2-5 | . | . | TRBV20-1
CASSLEGGISTDTQYF | TGTGCCAGCAGCTTAGAGGGCGGGATTAGCACAGATACGCAGTATTTT | TRBJ2-3 | . | . | TRBV7-2
CASSLFLLSEQFF | TGCGCCAGCAGCTTATTCCTATTGAGTGAGCAGTTCTTC | TRBJ2-1 | . | . | TRBV5-1
CASYLTSGYTDTQYF | TGTGCCAGCTACTTGACTAGCGGGTACACAGATACGCAGTATTTT | TRBJ2-3 | . | TRBD2 | TRBV7-9
CASTLRLQGDGNQPQHF | TGTGCCAGCACCCTCCGGCTCCAGGGGGATGGCAATCAGCCCCAGCATTTT | TRBJ1-5 | . | TRBD1 | TRBV28
CASSFSGGTANEKLFF | TGCGCCAGCAGCTTCTCAGGGGGCACAGCTAATGAAAAACTGTTTTTT | TRBJ1-4 | . | TRBD1 | TRBV5-1
CASSDRTIQDTQYF | TGCGCCAGCAGTGATAGGACTATTCAAGATACGCAGTATTTT | TRBJ2-3 | . | . | TRBV10-2
CASSGPTDGVVGAFF | TGTGCCAGCAGCGGCCCTACAGACGGGGTTGTTGGGGCTTTCTTT | TRBJ1-1 | . | . | TRBV9
CASMGRDLRTDTQYF | TGTGCCAGCATGGGCCGGGACTTACGCACAGATACGCAGTATTTT | TRBJ2-3 | . | . | TRBV27
CAISDNSGSAQHF | TGTGCCATCAGTGATAACAGTGGTTCAGCCCAGCATTTT | TRBJ1-5 | . | . | TRBV10-3
CASRQASGGANEQFF | TGCGCCAGCAGGCAGGCTAGCGGGGGGGCCAATGAGCAGTTCTTC | TRBJ2-1 | . | TRBD2 | TRBV5-1
CASSQPTGGADRELFF | TGTGCCAGCAGCCAGCCGACAGGGGGCGCGGATCGGGAGCTGTTTTTT | TRBJ2-2 | few | TRBD1 | TRBV4-2
CAISLSGGSYEQYF | TGTGCCATCAGTCTCTCGGGGGGCTCCTACGAGCAGTACTTC | TRBJ2-7 | . | TRBD2 | TRBV10-3
CASSPRTEALHF | TGTGCCAGCAGCCCAAGGACTGAGGCCCTCCACTTT | TRBJ1-6 | . | . | TRBV11-2
CASSSSGGSNEQYF | TGCGCCAGTTCCTCTAGCGGGGGTAGTAACGAGCAGTACTTC | TRBJ2-7 | once | TRBD2 | TRBV10-2
CASSPWDSNYEQYF | TGCGCCAGCAGCCCTTGGGACTCTAACTACGAGCAGTACTTC | TRBJ2-7 | . | . | TRBV4-1
CASRDTFRQEYSNQPQHF | TGTGCCAGCAGGGATACCTTCCGACAGGAATATAGCAATCAGCCCCAGCATTTT | TRBJ1-5 | . | . | TRBV28
CASSLGTPYEQYF | TGTGCCAGCAGCTTGGGTACACCATACGAGCAGTACTTC | TRBJ2-7 | . | . | TRBV5-6
CASSEGAATNEKLFF | TGTGCCAGCAGTGAGGGGGCCGCAACTAATGAAAAACTGTTTTTT | TRBJ1-4 | . | . | TRBV6-1
CASSLDLSSGNTIYF | TGTGCCAGCAGCTTAGACCTGAGCTCTGGAAACACCATATATTTT | TRBJ1-3 | . | . | TRBV7-9
CASSQRQGAGAGELFF | TGCGCCAGCAGCCAGCGACAGGGGGCGGGGGCCGGGGAGCTGTTTTTT | TRBJ2-2 | . | TRBD1 | TRBV4-1
CASSVNPGGSPLHF | TGTGCCAGCAGTGTCAATCCCGGTGGTTCACCCCTCCACTTT | TRBJ1-6 | . | . | TRBV6-1
CASSRQNLNTEAFF | TGTGCCAGCAGTCGACAGAACCTGAACACTGAAGCTTTCTTT | TRBJ1-1 | . | . | TRBV6-5
CASRPQGALDTQYF | TGTGCCAGCAGACCACAGGGGGCGCTAGATACGCAGTATTTT | TRBJ2-3 | . | TRBD1 | TRBV7-2
CASSQVAGPGAYEQYF | TGTGCCAGCAGCCAAGTCGCTGGACCAGGGGCCTACGAGCAGTACTTC | TRBJ2-7 | . | . | TRBV4-2
CASSLNREETQYF | TGCGCCAGCAGTCTTAACAGGGAAGAGACCCAGTACTTC | TRBJ2-5 | once | . | TRBV5-1
CASRWTGAFTDTQYF | TGTGCCAGCAGGTGGACAGGGGCCTTCACAGATACGCAGTATTTT | TRBJ2-3 | . | TRBD1 | TRBV2
CASSLAGGNEQFF | TGTGCCAGCAGCTTAGCGGGGGGGAATGAGCAGTTCTTC | TRBJ2-1 | . | TRBD2 | TRBV7-9
CASSPTRLEQFF | TGTGCCAGCAGCCCCACGCGCCTGGAGCAGTTCTTC | TRBJ2-1 | . | . | TRBV6-5
CASLPGTVFVEAFF | TGTGCCAGCTTACCAGGGACAGTATTTGTTGAAGCTTTCTTT | TRBJ1-1 | . | TRBD1 | TRBV6-1
CASSQYRERVNTEAFF | TGTGCCAGCAGCCAGTACAGGGAAAGGGTGAACACTGAAGCTTTCTTT | TRBJ1-1 | . | . | TRBV14
CASSPRGQGQAGYTGELFF | TGTGCCAGCAGCCCGCGTGGACAGGGCCAAGCGGGGTACACCGGGGAGCTGTTTTTT | TRBJ2-2 | . | . | TRBV7-3
CASTSSGLRNTEAFF | TGTGCCAGCACCTCTAGCGGGTTGCGGAACACTGAAGCTTTCTTT | TRBJ1-1 | once | . | TRBV28
CATSRESGTANTGELFF | TGTGCCACCAGCAGAGAGTCCGGGACAGCGAACACCGGGGAGCTGTTTTTT | TRBJ2-2 | . | TRBD1 | TRBV15
CASSPFGTVNEKLFF | TGTGCCAGCAGCCCCTTCGGGACAGTTAATGAAAAACTGTTTTTT | TRBJ1-4 | once | TRBD1 | TRBV7-2
CAWERDGTYEQYF | TGTGCCTGGGAAAGAGACGGGACCTACGAGCAGTACTTC | TRBJ2-7 | few | . | TRBV30
CASSQLPTSTDTQYF | TGCGCCAGCAGCCAACTACCAACTAGCACAGATACGCAGTATTTT | TRBJ2-3 | . | . | TRBV4-1
CASSPQGAVYNEQFF | TGCGCCAGCAGCCCACAGGGGGCAGTCTACAATGAGCAGTTCTTC | TRBJ2-1 | . | TRBD1 | TRBV5-1
CASSRTAGGLTDTQYF | TGTGCCAGCAGCCGTACAGCGGGGGGCCTCACAGATACGCAGTATTTT | TRBJ2-3 | . | TRBD2 | TRBV5-4
CASSASRGGYTF | TGTGCCAGCAGTGCATCCAGGGGTGGCTACACCTTC | TRBJ1-2 | . | . | TRBV27
CASSLSRATGYTF | TGTGCCAGCAGCTTAAGCAGGGCCACCGGCTACACCTTC | TRBJ1-2 | few | . | TRBV7-2
CASSLAAGSGNQPQHF | TGTGCCAGCAGCTTAGCTGCGGGGTCCGGCAATCAGCCCCAGCATTTT | TRBJ1-5 | . | . | TRBV7-9
CASSPLTAYGYTF | TGTGCCAGCAGTCCATTGACAGCTTATGGCTACACCTTC | TRBJ1-2 | . | . | TRBV27
CASSFSDETDTQYF | TGTGCCAGCAGTTTCAGCGATGAGACAGATACGCAGTATTTT | TRBJ2-3 | . | . | TRBV27
CASSPGGAGTDTQYF | TGTGCCAGCAGCCCCGGCGGAGCGGGCACAGATACGCAGTATTTT | TRBJ2-3 | . | . | TRBV28
CASSLARGQTYNSPLHF | TGTGCCAGCAGCTTAGCCCGGGGACAGACTTATAATTCACCCCTCCACTTT | TRBJ1-6 | . | TRBD1 | TRBV7-9
CASSLWGGYEQYF | TGTGCCAGCAGCCTATGGGGAGGCTACGAGCAGTACTTC | TRBJ2-7 | . | . | TRBV7-9
CASSPITDRGNEKLFF | TGCGCCAGCAGCCCTATAACGGACAGGGGAAATGAAAAACTGTTTTTT | TRBJ1-4 | . | TRBD1 | TRBV4-3
CAKRAGGKLTQYF | TGTGCCAAAAGAGCGGGGGGGAAGCTTACGCAGTATTTT | TRBJ2-3 | . | TRBD2 | TRBV2
CASSLASVQHF | TGTGCCAGCAGTTTGGCCTCTGTCCAGCATTTT | TRBJ1-5 | . | . | TRBV28
CASSLREYNEQFF | TGTGCTAGCAGCTTACGGGAATACAATGAGCAGTTCTTC | TRBJ2-1 | . | . | TRBV7-7
CASSVLGLAGTDTQYF | TGTGCCAGCAGCGTACTGGGACTAGCGGGCACAGATACGCAGTATTTT | TRBJ2-3 | . | TRBD2 | TRBV9
CASSSLRVAYNEQFF | TGTGCCAGCAGCTCCTTGAGGGTGGCTTACAATGAGCAGTTCTTC | TRBJ2-1 | . | . | TRBV11-2
CASRFGLAGTTDTQYF | TGTGCCAGCAGGTTCGGACTAGCGGGGACCACAGATACGCAGTATTTT | TRBJ2-3 | . | TRBD2 | TRBV5-8
CATSRDLRKSYEQYF | TGTGCCACCAGCAGAGACTTGAGGAAAAGCTACGAGCAGTACTTC | TRBJ2-7 | . | . | TRBV15
CASRQGLSNQPQHF | TGTGCCAGCAGACAGGGTTTAAGCAATCAGCCCCAGCATTTT | TRBJ1-5 | . | . | TRBV2